This passage covers 15 T cell receptor beta chains from one sample sequenced in a study of T cell responses to AZD1222 COVID-19 vaccine. Repertoires were generated with immunoSEQ multiplex PCR, while TCRdb's copy carries only in-frame clones and drops some. The sample gives 140,000 to 150,000 clones, around 86% of which show up once; around 4.3% is in the top ten. Sample: peripheral blood, taken on day 0 of MenACWY control vaccination. The receptors originated from an adult in good health.

The genes are TRBV24-1 and TRBJ2-7; TRBD2 matches 9 bases. Germline CDR1 reads KGHDR; CDR2 reads SFDVKD. The CDR3 length is 19 residues. V was clipped by 7 bases and J by 4 bases; unmatched bases: 22. The CDR3 bases are TGTGCCACCAGGGTACCCGAGGCTCATGCGGGGGGGGTGGAATACGAGCAGTACTTC. Translation gives CATRVPEAHAGGVEYEQYF.

The V and J genes are TRBV28 and TRBJ1-2, with 9 positions matching TRBD1. The CDR3 covers 14 residues. Germline CDR1 reads MDHEN; CDR2 reads SYDVKM. With V trimmed by 6 bases and J by 5 bases, 7 bases remained unmatched. CDR3 protein: CASSLDRGSYGYTF. CDR3 coding DNA: TGTGCCAGCAGCCTCGACAGGGGGAGTTATGGCTACACCTTC.

The rearrangement uses TRBV18 and TRBJ1-2; tentatively, D is TRBD1 (5 bases). This CDR3 region has 16 residues. Trimming took off 3 bases at V and 3 bases at J, with 17 bases between the two ends. The germline V gene encodes CDR1 KGHSH and CDR2 LQKENI. The CDR3 DNA sequence: TGTGCCAGCTCACCCAATTCGGGACGGATCGACTATGGCTACACCTTC. This sequence encodes CASSPNSGRIDYGYTF.

The rearrangement joins TRBV2 to TRBJ1-2; D may be TRBD1 (6 bases). The CDR3 has 14 amino acids. Deletions cut 5 bases from V and 4 bases from J, with 14 bases between. Germline values: CDR1 SNHLY, CDR2 FYNNEI. The CDR3 DNA follows: TGTGCCAGCAGTCGACAGGACTATGGCTATGGCTACACCTTC. This translates into CASSRQDYGYGYTF.

V gene TRBV10-2 combines with J gene TRBJ2-2, with D possibly TRBD2 on 5 matching bases. Germline lookup yields CDR1 WSHSY and CDR2 SAAADI. V gave up 4 bases and J gave up 7 bases, with 10 bases separating them. The CDR3 loop spans 13 amino acids. Here the CDR3 DNA reads TGCGCCAGCAGTGCCCCCGGGGTCGGGGAGCTGTTTTTT. This sequence encodes CASSAPGVGELFF.

This clone was seen a handful of times. V usage is TRBV15 and J usage is TRBJ2-7; 8 bases align to TRBD2. The junction had 8 bases not matched to a gene; V was cut back by 4 bases and J by 0 bases. Germline loops: CDR1 LNHNV, CDR2 YYDKDF (reference sequence). CDR3 size: 16 residues. The CDR3 protein is CATSKRSGGSSYEQYF. CDR3 DNA: TGTGCCACCAGCAAGAGATCGGGGGGGTCCTCCTACGAGCAGTACTTC.

V gene TRBV3-1 (or the pseudogene TRBV3-2) combines with J gene TRBJ1-6; D ambiguous. Germline CDR1 is LGHDT and CDR2 is YNNKEL (reference sequence). There are 13 residues in the CDR3. The V gene lost 8 bases and the J gene lost 9 bases, with 14 bases spanning the gap. In DNA form, the CDR3 reads TGTGCCAGCGCGGAAGGTTGGAGTTCACCCCTCCACTTT. Protein sequence: CASAEGWSSPLHF.

The chain combines TRBV4-1 with TRBJ2-2, with D unresolved. CDR3 size: 13 residues. The germline V and J ends were trimmed by 6 bases and 7 bases, with 12 bases remaining between them. Germline assignment: CDR1 MGHRA and CDR2 YSYEKL. The CDR3 region has the DNA TGCGCCAGCAGTTCGGCAACCCACGGGGAGCTGTTTTTT. It codes for CASSSATHGELFF.

This clone was counted a few times. The chain recombines TRBV29-1 with TRBJ2-7; the D gene could be TRBD1 or TRBD2 (5 bases each). Germline CDR1 and CDR2: SQVTM and ANQGSEA. V lost 6 bases and J lost 0, with 18 bases in between. The CDR3 runs 15 residues. The CDR3 DNA reads as TGCAGCGTCGCAAAGTTAGTGGGGACCTCCTACGAGCAGTACTTC. Translated: CSVAKLVGTSYEQYF.

The rearrangement links TRBV30 to TRBJ1-3; D is undetermined. This CDR3 spans 11 amino acids. Per germline, CDR1 GTSNPN and CDR2 SVGIG (reference sequence). Trimming took off 3 bases at V and 6 bases at J, with 6 bases between the two ends. The CDR3 region is CAWRLLNTIYF. DNA of the CDR3: TGTGCCTGGAGGCTCCTAAACACCATATATTTT. Full variable domain (missing parts from reference TRBV30 and TRBJ1-3): SQTIHQWPATLVQPVGSPLSLECTVEGTSNPNLYWYRQAAGRGLQLLFYSVGIGQISSEVPQNLSASRPQDRQFILSSKKLLLSDSGFYLCAWRLLNTIYFGEGSWLTVV.

The rearrangement joins TRBV2 to TRBJ1-5; D uncertain. The CDR3 totals 13 residues. Germline V gives CDR1 SNHLY, CDR2 FYNNEI. The V end lost 7 bases, the J end lost 1 base, and 8 bases lay between the germline ends. The CDR3 DNA is TGTGCCAGCACTTTTGAAAGCAATCAGCCCCAGCATTTT. This encodes CASTFESNQPQHF.

Only one count was recorded for this clone. The chain recombines TRBV6-6 with TRBJ1-1; possibly TRBD1 for D (5 bases). From germline, CDR1 is MNHNY and CDR2 SVGAGI (reference sequence). V was clipped by 0 bases and J by 11 bases, with 13 bases between them. The CDR3 sequence is 13 residues long. The DNA for the CDR3 is TGTGCCAGCAGTTACTCGAGTGAGTCAGGGGCTTTCTTT. It specifies CASSYSSESGAFF.

V is TRBV7-2 and J is TRBJ2-7, with 8 bases matching TRBD1. J lost 2 bases, V lost 5 bases, and 8 bases had no gene match. Germline-derived CDR1 and CDR2 are SGHTA and FQGNSA. The CDR3 totals 15 residues. In DNA, the CDR3 is TGTGCCAGCAGCCGTGACGGGACAGGAGCCTACGAGCAGTACGTC. Translated: CASSRDGTGAYEQYV.

This sequence joins TRBV5-4 and TRBJ2-1, with 13 bases identical to TRBD2. The CDR3 is 15 residues long. J was trimmed by 10 bases and V by 0 bases; bases with no gene match: 4. The germline gives CDR1 SGHNT, CDR2 YYREEE (reference sequence). For the CDR3, the DNA is TGTGCCAGCAGCTTGGGACTAGCGGGGGGTTGGGAGCAGTTCTTC. Amino acids: CASSLGLAGGWEQFF.

The V and J genes are TRBV10-3 and TRBJ2-7; tentatively, D is TRBD2 (5 bases). CDR1 ENHRY and CDR2 SYGVKD come from the germline V gene. Trimming took off 2 bases at V and 0 bases at J, with 8 bases between the two ends. There are 14 residues in the CDR3. In DNA, the CDR3 is TGTGCCATCAGTGAGAGGACTGACTCCTACGAGCAGTACTTC. Encoded protein: CAISERTDSYEQYF.